This T cell receptor (beta chain) was retrieved from a study of T cell responses to AZD1222 COVID-19 vaccine. The wider study: Both about-4-week and about-12-week second-dose recipients were combined. Study-level findings and limits: It should be noted that donors were predominantly white British and more often female, and clonal diversity was possibly underestimated. Compared with day 0, the breadth and depth of the Spike-specific TCR repertoire rose significantly after two doses of AZD1222. Variant regions that are unmutated are reportedly the target of nearly half of spike-specific TCRs.

The CDR3 totals 12 residues. Trimming took 5 bases from V and 8 from J; bases not matched to a gene: 4. Assay used: immunoSEQ multiplex PCR; TCRdb lists only in-frame clones, some missing. The sample contains about 120,000 clones, around 89% of which appear only once. To note about this clone: Its antigen is as yet unknown.

The sample consisted of peripheral blood, taken on day 0 of AZD1222 vaccination. The chain combines TRBV12-3 or TRBV12-4 with TRBJ1-1; 8 nucleotides align to TRBD1. This receptor was identified in an adult in good health. The CDR3 DNA follows: TGTGCCAGCAGTCGCAGGGGGCAAGAAGCTTTCTTT. Translated, it gives CASSRRGQEAFF.